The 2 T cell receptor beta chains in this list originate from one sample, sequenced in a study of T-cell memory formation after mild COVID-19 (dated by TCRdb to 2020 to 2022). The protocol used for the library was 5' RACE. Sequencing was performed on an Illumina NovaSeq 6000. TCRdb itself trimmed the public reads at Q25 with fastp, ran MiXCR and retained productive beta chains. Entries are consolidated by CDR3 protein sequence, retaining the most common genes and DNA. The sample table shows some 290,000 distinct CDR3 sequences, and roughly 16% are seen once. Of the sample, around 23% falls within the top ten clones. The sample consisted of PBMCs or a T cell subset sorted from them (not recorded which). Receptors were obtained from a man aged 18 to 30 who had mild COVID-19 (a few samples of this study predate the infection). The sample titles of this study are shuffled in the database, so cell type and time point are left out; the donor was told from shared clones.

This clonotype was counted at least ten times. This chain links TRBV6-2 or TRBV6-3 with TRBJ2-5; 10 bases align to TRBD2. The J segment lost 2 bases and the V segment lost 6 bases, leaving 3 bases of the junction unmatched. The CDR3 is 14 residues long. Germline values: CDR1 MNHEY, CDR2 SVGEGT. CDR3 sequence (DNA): TGTGCCAGCAGCTCAGCGGGGGGGCAAGAGACCCAGTACTTC. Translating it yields CASSSAGGQETQYF.

This CDR3 reads CASKIRAGRTDTQYF. CDR3 nucleotides: TGTGCCAGCAAGATACGAGCGGGGCGGACAGATACGCAGTATTTT. The chain combines TRBV6-2 or TRBV6-3 with TRBJ2-3; 7 nucleotides agree with TRBD2. J lost 3 bases, V lost 7 bases, and 10 bases had no gene match. Per germline, CDR1 MNHEY and CDR2 SVGEGT. CDR3 size: 15 residues.